A single sample gave rise to the 3 T cell receptor beta chains below, sequenced in a study of blood T cell repertoires in COVID-19. Produced via immunoSEQ multiplex PCR; TCRdb's table is partial and in-frame only. The sample consists of 250,000 to 300,000 clones, around nine tenths of them appearing once. The sequenced material came from peripheral blood. These receptors were obtained from a woman aged 25-40 years with COVID-19, enrolled during active disease.

This clone was observed once. This rearrangement joins TRBV19 to TRBJ2-7; D perhaps matches TRBD2 (6 bases). V was cut by 0 bases and J by 12 bases, with 18 bases left in between. CDR3 length: 14 residues. The germline V gene encodes CDR1 LNHDA and CDR2 SQIVND (reference sequence). The CDR3 DNA reads as TGTGCCAGTAGTATAGACCGCGGGACTCCTAGCAGGTACTTC. Its translation is CASSIDRGTPSRYF. The variable domain in full, with the rest retrieved from reference TRBV19 and TRBJ2-7, is DGGITQSPKYLFRKEGQNVTLSCEQNLNHDAMYWYRQDPGQGLRLIYYSQIVNDFQKGDIAEGYSVSREKKESFPLTVTSAQKNPTAFYLCASSIDRGTPSRYFGPGTRLTVT.

The chain is built from TRBV5-6 and TRBJ1-5; possibly TRBD1 for D (6 bases). With 2 bases removed from V and 7 bases from J, the gap between germline ends came to 10 bases. Germline CDR1 is SGHDT and CDR2 is YYEEEE. The CDR3 is 13 amino acids. CDR3: CASSLQGYQPQHF. The CDR3 nucleotides read TGTGCCAGCAGCTTACAGGGTTACCAGCCCCAGCATTTT.

The count of this clone is one. The V and J genes are TRBV24-1 and TRBJ2-2, with a weak D call TRBD1 (5 bases). Germline assignment: CDR1 KGHDR and CDR2 SFDVKD. The CDR3 totals 15 residues. Trimming left V 0 bases short and J 3 bases short, with 7 bases between. CDR3 loop: CATSDLSRDTGELFF. The CDR3 region has the DNA TGTGCCACCAGTGATTTGAGCAGGGACACCGGGGAGCTGTTTTTT.